The 25 T cell receptor beta chains reported below all come from one sample, sequenced in a study of T cell clonality in common variable immunodeficiency. Regarding the study as a whole: Common variable immunodeficiency TCR beta sequences reportedly had fewer deletions and N-nucleotide insertions.

Measured with immunoSEQ multiplex PCR; TCRdb has only the in-frame clones, and not every one. There are 25,000 to 30,000 clones in the sample, none observed a single time. Their cognate antigens are unknown. Sequencing used peripheral blood mononuclear cells. The receptors here all came from a human donor with common variable immunodeficiency.

As regards this clone: The CDR3 goes on 3 residues after the read ends, and that part is filled in from the germline J gene. The J gene is TRBJ2-3, the V gene TRBV6-1, with D unresolved. The CDR3 contains 13 residues. Trimming shortened V by 2 bases and J by 4 bases, and 7 bases separated the two germline ends. The germline gives CDR1 MNHNS, CDR2 SASEGT. The part of the CDR3 DNA that was read is TGTGCCAGCAGTGAATCCCTCCCAGATACG. It is translated as CASSESLPDT. The whole CDR3 is CASSESLPDTQYF.

This clone was counted a few times. The sequenced fragment ends 3 residues before the CDR3 boundary, so the rest is inferred from the germline J gene. The chain links TRBV19 to TRBJ2-3; the match to TRBD2 covers 13 bases. This CDR3 region has 17 residues. Looked up from germline, CDR1 is LNHDA and CDR2 is SQIVND (reference sequence). The junction had 9 bases not matched to a gene; V was cut back by 5 bases and J by 4 bases. This CDR3 reads CASSLRLAGGIADTQYF. The DNA read from the CDR3 is TGTGCCAGTAGTCTCCGACTAGCGGGGGGTATCGCAGATACG.

This clone was seen at least ten times. The read terminates 3 residues ahead of where the CDR3 ends, so the germline J gene completes it. The chain is built from TRBV2 and TRBJ1-2, with a tentative D call TRBD1 (5 bases). The germline V gene has CDR1 SNHLY and CDR2 FYNNEI. With 6 bases removed from V and 2 bases from J, the gap between germline ends came to 10 bases. The CDR3 runs 13 residues. CDR3 bases read: TGTGCCAGCAGACTGACAGCGAACTATGGC. This encodes CASRLTANYG. The CDR3, in full, reads CASRLTANYGYTF.

A word on this clone: The read falls 3 residues short of the CDR3 end, and the missing part is taken from the germline J gene. The chain joins TRBV14 to TRBJ2-7, with 8 positions matching TRBD1. Germline assignment: CDR1 SGHDN and CDR2 FVKESK. V lost 4 bases and J lost 5; bases outside the gene matches: 1. CDR3 length equals 12 residues. CDR3 protein: CASSPDRDEQYF. The DNA read from the CDR3 is TGTGCCAGCAGCCCGGACAGGGACGAG.

As concerns this clone: The CDR3 end lies 3 residues beyond the end of the read and is filled in from the germline J gene. The rearrangement uses TRBV7-6 and TRBJ2-7; D remains ambiguous. The CDR3 has 13 amino acids. CDR1 is SGHVS and CDR2 is FNYEAQ in the germline V gene. V lost 3 bases to trimming and J lost 5 bases, with 11 bases between them. The covered CDR3 bases are TGTGCCAGCAGCTTGGCAGGTTCGGACGAG. Its protein product is CASSLAGSDE. The whole CDR3 protein is CASSLAGSDEQYF.

This clone was counted between two and nine times. The CDR3 extends 3 residues past the end of the read, so its final part is completed from the germline J gene. The chain employs TRBV10-2 and TRBJ1-6, with 7 bases aligning to TRBD1. The length of the CDR3 is 15 residues. The V and J ends lost 6 bases and 3 bases, in that order; junction bases with no gene match: 5. Germline V gene sequence: CDR1 WSHSY, CDR2 SAAADI. The CDR3 loop is CASSSGTDYNSPLHF. The part of the CDR3 DNA that was read is TGCGCCAGCAGCTCCGGGACAGACTATAATTCACCC.

This clone was counted ten times or more. CDR3 DNA, as far as it was read: TGCAGTGCTAGAGACCCCCCGACAGATTACAATGAG. As protein: CSARDPPTDYNE. The entire CDR3 protein reads CSARDPPTDYNEQFF. This chain connects TRBV20-1 to TRBJ2-1; a possible D gene is TRBD1 (5 bases). The read comes to an end 3 residues before the CDR3 does, leaving the germline J gene to fill in the end. This CDR3 comprises 15 residues. The V and J ends lost 0 bases and 4 bases respectively, with 13 bases between them. Germline lookup yields CDR1 DFQATT and CDR2 SNEGSKA (reference sequence).

In its sample, this clone ranks as medium-sized. The sequenced fragment ends 3 residues before the CDR3 boundary, so the rest is inferred from the germline J gene. The chain uses TRBV29-1 and TRBJ1-2; perhaps TRBD1 as D (6 bases). The CDR3 has 15 residues. Germline-derived CDR1 and CDR2 are SQVTM and ANQGSEA. The chain's CDR3 is CSVTSGSSGVAGYTF. CDR3 bases read: TGCAGCGTCACCTCGGGATCATCAGGGGTCGCCGGC. The variable domain in full, with the rest retrieved from reference TRBV29-1 and TRBJ1-2, is SAVISQKPSRDICQRGTSLTIQCQVDSQVTMMFWYRQQPGQSLTLIATANQGSEATYESGFVIDKFPISRPNLTFSTLTVSNMSPEDSSIYLCSVTSGSSGVAGYTFGSGTRLTVV.

This clone was counted between two and nine times. Sequencing ends 3 residues short of the CDR3 end; the germline J gene provides the rest. The J gene is TRBJ1-1, the V gene TRBV5-1; 8 bases agree with TRBD1. After removal of 3 bases from V and 1 base from J, the junction contained 2 bases not matched to a gene. The CDR3 length is 14 residues. Germline CDR1 SGHRS, CDR2 YFSETQ. The chain's CDR3 is CASSSGTGNTEAFF. The part of the CDR3 DNA that was read is TGCGCCAGCAGCTCCGGGACAGGGAACACTGAA.

Concerning this clone itself: The read stops 3 residues short of the end of the CDR3; the missing end is completed from the germline J gene. The V call is TRBV7-9, the J call TRBJ1-1; 7 nucleotides align to TRBD1. V gave up 0 bases and J gave up 1 base; unmatched junction bases: 2. CDR1 is SEHNR, CDR2 FQNEAQ, per germline (reference sequence). This CDR3 has 15 residues. The CDR3 loop is CASSLAGTANTEAFF. The sequenced part of the CDR3 DNA is TGTGCCAGCAGCTTAGCGGGGACAGCGAACACTGAA. The full variable domain, in which reference TRBV7-9 and TRBJ1-1 provide the parts outside the CDR3, is DTGVSQNPRHKITKRGQNVTFRCDPISEHNRLYWYRQTLGQGPEFLTYFQNEAQLEKSRLLSDRFSAERPKGSFSTLEIQRTEQGDSAMYLCASSLAGTANTEAFFGQGTRLTVV.

This clone was seen a handful of times. The read comes to an end 3 residues before the CDR3 does, leaving the germline J gene to fill in the end. The chain employs TRBV7-9 and TRBJ1-1; D uncertain. V lost 8 bases to trimming and J lost 4 bases, with 8 bases between them. CDR1 and CDR2 (germline): SEHNR, FQNEAQ (reference sequence). This CDR3 has 11 residues. The chain's CDR3 is CASGPSTEAFF. The sequenced part of the CDR3 DNA is TGTGCCAGCGGTCCCAGCACTGAA.

About this clone itself: The observed sequence ends 3 residues before the CDR3 terminus, with the missing tail filled in from the germline J gene. The V call is TRBV7-9, the J call TRBJ2-3, with 12 bases fitting TRBD2. V gave up 5 bases and J gave up 2 bases; unmatched junction bases: 2. From germline, CDR1 is SEHNR and CDR2 FQNEAQ (reference sequence). The CDR3 contains 15 residues. The DNA read from the CDR3 is TGTGCCAGCAGCCGACTAGCGGGGGTCACAGATACG. Residues: CASSRLAGVTDT. The entire CDR3 protein is CASSRLAGVTDTQYF.

With respect to this clone: The read falls 3 residues short of the CDR3 end, and the missing part is taken from the germline J gene. The rearrangement uses TRBV2 and TRBJ2-3; TRBD2 is a possible D gene (6 bases). Germline loops: CDR1 SNHLY, CDR2 FYNNEI. Trimming left V 9 bases short and J 0 bases short, with 16 bases between. The CDR3 runs 15 residues. CDR3 DNA (partial): TGTGCCAGGAGCTCTTCAGGGACTAGCACAGATACG. Translated, it gives CARSSSGTSTDT. The full-length CDR3 reads as CARSSSGTSTDTQYF.

Remarks on this clone: The read falls 3 residues short of the CDR3 end, and the missing part is taken from the germline J gene. This rearrangement joins TRBV2 to TRBJ2-7, with a tentative D call TRBD2 (5 bases). The germline CDR1 and CDR2 sequences are SNHLY and FYNNEI. The CDR3 consists of 13 residues. Trimming took off 4 bases at V and 3 bases at J, with 10 bases between the two ends. The CDR3 here is CASSAGFYYEQYF. The sequenced CDR3 bases are TGTGCCAGCAGTGCGGGGTTTTACTACGAG.

This clone turned up a few times. The read ends 3 residues early relative to the CDR3; the germline J gene fills the gap. The chain carries TRBV30 and TRBJ1-1; D is undetermined. Germline lookup yields CDR1 GTSNPN and CDR2 SVGIG (reference sequence). The CDR3 covers 11 residues. CDR3 bases read: TGTGCCTGGAGTGTAAGGACTGTG. Amino acids: CAWSVRTV. The CDR3 reads in full as CAWSVRTVAFF. Full variable domain (missing parts from reference TRBV30 and TRBJ1-1): SQTIHQWPATLVQPVGSPLSLECTVEGTSNPNLYWYRQAAGRGLQLLFYSVGIGQISSEVPQNLSASRPQDRQFILSSKKLLLSDSGFYLCAWSVRTVAFFGQGTRLTVV.

This clone was recorded many times. The CDR3 is cut off 3 residues early in the read; its end comes from the germline J gene. V is TRBV6-2 or TRBV6-3 and J is TRBJ1-1, with 7 bases identical to TRBD1. The CDR3 has 13 residues. The germline CDR1 and CDR2 sequences are MNHEY and SVGEGT. The V segment lost 2 bases and the J segment 5 bases; nucleotides outside the gene matches: 2. This CDR3 reads CASSYEGATEAFF. The DNA read from the CDR3 is TGTGCCAGCAGTTACGAGGGGGCGACTGAA.

This clone was picked up many times. With the read ending 3 residues before the CDR3 end, the germline J gene is used to fill in that end. This chain uses TRBV20-1 with TRBJ1-5; the D is unclear. CDR3 size: 12 residues. The germline V gene has CDR1 DFQATT and CDR2 SNEGSKA (reference sequence). V was clipped by 1 base and J by 4 bases, with 5 bases between them. CDR3 DNA (partial): TGCAGTGCTAGAGTCAATAATCAGCCC. As protein: CSARVNNQP. The CDR3 as a whole reads CSARVNNQPQHF.

In this sample, this clone turned up a few times. An end of the junction does not agree with germline; a read error may underlie this. The sequence runs out 3 residues before the end of the CDR3; the remainder is reconstructed from the germline J gene. The rearrangement links TRBV7-7 to TRBJ1-4; D is undetermined. The CDR3 contains 15 residues. Germline V gene sequence: CDR1 SSHAT, CDR2 FNYEAQ (reference sequence). The CDR3 bases that were read are TGTGCTAGCAGCTTAGACACCATAACTAATGAAAAA. Translating it yields CASSLDTITNEK. The full CDR3 protein reads CASSLDTITNEKLFF.

A note on this clone: The read comes to an end 3 residues before the CDR3 does, leaving the germline J gene to fill in the end. The J gene is TRBJ2-2, the V gene TRBV2; 11 bases agree with TRBD2. Germline loops: CDR1 SNHLY, CDR2 FYNNEI. The CDR3 contains 15 residues. The junction had 4 bases not matched to a gene; V was cut back by 7 bases and J by 3 bases. CDR3 DNA (partial): TGTGCCAGCATTACGGGACTAGCGGACACCGGGGAG. Its translation is CASITGLADTGE. The full CDR3 protein is CASITGLADTGELFF.

This clone has only a few counts. The DNA ends 3 residues before the CDR3 does, and the rest of the CDR3 is filled in from the germline J gene. The chain carries TRBV7-2 and TRBJ2-1, with 7 bases lining up with TRBD2. The CDR3 runs 15 residues. Per the germline V gene, CDR1 is SGHTA and CDR2 is FQGNSA. The ends lost 5 bases at V and 4 bases at J; junction bases unmatched: 8. Partial CDR3 DNA: TGTGCCAGCAGCCGGCCGGGACTACTTTACAATGAG. Translating it yields CASSRPGLLYNE. The entire CDR3 protein reads CASSRPGLLYNEQFF.

This clone has a handful of counts. The read ends 3 residues before the CDR3 terminus; that terminus is restored from the germline J gene. This chain joins TRBV19 and TRBJ2-2, with 7 bases matching TRBD2. This CDR3 region has 15 residues. Germline loops: CDR1 LNHDA, CDR2 SQIVND (reference sequence). Trimming took 6 bases from V and 5 from J; bases not matched to a gene: 9. The sequenced part of the CDR3 DNA is TGTGCCAGTAGCCTGGGGGGGGTCAGGACCGGGGAG. Its protein is CASSLGGVRTGE. The complete CDR3 sequence is CASSLGGVRTGELFF.

Of note for this clone: The read terminates 3 residues before the CDR3 end, so the remaining end is supplied by the germline J gene. The chain carries TRBV2 and TRBJ1-2, with TRBD1 identical over 9 bases. Germline V gives CDR1 SNHLY, CDR2 FYNNEI. This CDR3 has 14 amino acids. The CDR3 DNA, read in part, is TGTGCCAGCAGTACCGATCTTGGACAGGGGTCC. Its translation: CASSTDLGQGS. The complete CDR3 protein is CASSTDLGQGSYTF.

Turning to this clone: The read ends 3 residues shy of where the CDR3 ends; the end is completed using the germline J gene. The chain joins TRBV2 to TRBJ2-1; no reliable D call. This CDR3 region has 16 residues. CDR1 SNHLY and CDR2 FYNNEI come from the germline V gene. Trimming left V 4 bases short and J 4 bases short, with 17 bases between. Partial CDR3 DNA: TGTGCCAGCAGTGGGGCACACGCAAAATCATACAATGAG. Translating gives CASSGAHAKSYNE. In full, the CDR3 reads CASSGAHAKSYNEQFF. Complete variable domain (other parts from reference TRBV2 and TRBJ2-1): EPEVTQTPSHQVTQMGQEVILRCVPISNHLYFYWYRQILGQKVEFLVSFYNNEISEKSEIFDDQFSVERPDGSNFTLKIRSTKLEDSAMYFCASSGAHAKSYNEQFFGPGTRLTVL.

This clone was seen more than once but under ten times. The read ends 3 residues shy of where the CDR3 ends; the end is completed using the germline J gene. The J gene is TRBJ2-7, the V gene TRBV6-1; D remains unclear. From germline, CDR1 is MNHNS and CDR2 SASEGT. Trimming pared 1 base from V and 4 bases from J, leaving 8 bases between. The CDR3 sequence is 13 residues long. Incomplete CDR3 DNA: TGTGCCAGCAGTGAAGGGGTAGCTTACGAG. The encoded protein is CASSEGVAYE. The entire CDR3 protein is CASSEGVAYEQYF.

About this clone itself: The CDR3 end lies 3 residues beyond the end of the read and is filled in from the germline J gene. The V call is TRBV7-2, the J call TRBJ2-3; D is ambiguous. The V end lost 3 bases, the J end lost 4 bases, and 8 bases lay between the germline ends. CDR3 length: 13 amino acids. Germline V lookup: CDR1 SGHTA, CDR2 FQGNSA. The covered CDR3 bases are TGTGCCAGCAGCTTCTCGACACCAGATACG. This sequence encodes CASSFSTPDT. The full CDR3 protein reads CASSFSTPDTQYF.